These 18 T cell receptor beta chains were all obtained from the same sample, sequenced in a study of blood T cell repertoires in COVID-19. Produced via immunoSEQ multiplex PCR; TCRdb's table is partial and in-frame only. The sample includes a few hundred thousand clones, roughly 85% of them seen just once. Sequencing was carried out using PBMCs or T cells enriched from blood (not recorded which). The receptors here all came from a woman between 50 and 59 years old who had recovered from COVID-19.

The genes are TRBV5-1 and TRBJ2-7; 10 bases are a match to TRBD1. Looked up from germline, CDR1 is SGHRS and CDR2 is YFSETQ. The CDR3 runs to 15 residues. J lost 3 bases, V lost 0 bases, and 3 bases had no gene match. The CDR3 DNA is TGCGCCAGCAGCTTGGCCTGGACAGGGGGCTACGAGCAGTACTTC. It is translated as CASSLAWTGGYEQYF.

V is TRBV28 and J is TRBJ1-2; TRBD1 might be the D (5 bases). This CDR3 has 14 amino acids. The V end was cut by 10 bases, the J end by 7 bases, with 22 bases between. Per germline, CDR1 MDHEN and CDR2 SYDVKM. This CDR3 reads CATPTSGKEFGYTF. CDR3 in DNA: TGTGCCACCCCAACGTCAGGGAAGGAGTTTGGCTACACCTTC.

V and J are TRBV7-9 and TRBJ1-6; D is unclear. Between the trimmed V and J ends, which lost 5 bases and 8 bases, there was a span of 7 bases. The germline V gene encodes CDR1 SEHNR and CDR2 FQNEAQ (reference sequence). CDR3 size: 12 residues. The CDR3 region has the DNA TGTGCCAGCAGCACGGCGGATTCACCCCTCCACTTT. Translating it yields CASSTADSPLHF.

The rearrangement uses TRBV5-1 and TRBJ1-2, with no clear D. CDR1 and CDR2 from the germline V gene are SGHRS and YFSETQ. The CDR3 length is 12 residues. V was cut by 3 bases and J by 4 bases, with 7 bases left in between. The CDR3 coding sequence is TGCGCCAGCAGCTCGGGTGGCTATGGCTACACCTTC. Its translation: CASSSGGYGYTF.

V gene TRBV4-1 combines with J gene TRBJ2-7; tentative D call: TRBD1 (6 bases). The CDR3 loop spans 13 amino acids. V was cut by 6 bases and J by 2 bases, with 11 bases left in between. From germline, CDR1 is MGHRA and CDR2 YSYEKL. For the CDR3, the DNA is TGCGCCAGCAGTTCCGGGGACACCTACGAGCAGTACTTC. It codes for CASSSGDTYEQYF.

The chain employs TRBV18 and TRBJ2-3; no definite D call. The V end lost 2 bases, the J end lost 0 bases, and 12 bases lay between the germline ends. Germline V gene sequence: CDR1 KGHSH, CDR2 LQKENI. The CDR3 consists of 16 residues. This CDR3 reads CASSPASPASTDTQYF. DNA for the CDR3: TGTGCCAGCTCACCAGCGAGCCCTGCTAGCACAGATACGCAGTATTTT.

The chain combines TRBV11-2 with TRBJ1-1, with no clear D. The ends were cut back, 5 bases at V and 1 base at J, with 11 bases in the middle. CDR1 SGHAT and CDR2 FQNNGV come from the germline V gene. The CDR3 totals 14 residues. CDR3 sequence reads: CASSTGAGNTEAFF. CDR3 bases: TGTGCCAGCAGCACGGGAGCGGGGAACACTGAAGCTTTCTTT.

V is TRBV15 and J is TRBJ2-1, with a tentative D call TRBD1 (5 bases). Germline CDR1 reads LNHNV; CDR2 reads YYDKDF (reference sequence). V lost 0 bases and J lost 5, with 14 bases in between. The CDR3 spans 16 residues. CDR3 in DNA: TGTGCCACCAGCAGAGAACAAGGCTGGGGCCACAATGAGCAGTTCTTC. Encoded protein: CATSREQGWGHNEQFF.

The rearrangement uses TRBV7-6 and TRBJ2-1, with 7 bases aligning to TRBD2. Germline values: CDR1 SGHVS, CDR2 FNYEAQ. The J segment lost 10 bases and the V segment lost 1 base, leaving 13 bases of the junction unmatched. CDR3 length: 16 amino acids. The CDR3 sequence is CASSLDWGRATEEQFF. Here the CDR3 DNA reads TGTGCCAGCAGCTTAGATTGGGGGAGGGCTACCGAAGAGCAGTTCTTC.

V is TRBV9 and J is TRBJ1-4; D is perhaps TRBD1 (5 bases). The CDR3 length is 14 residues. From germline, CDR1 is SGDLS and CDR2 YYNGEE. V lost 2 bases to trimming and J lost 4 bases, with 9 bases between them. CDR3 in amino acids: CASSVEGVNEKLFF. DNA of the CDR3: TGTGCCAGCAGCGTGGAAGGGGTTAATGAAAAACTGTTTTTT.

This chain joins TRBV28 and TRBJ1-6; 9 bases agree with TRBD1. Germline V gene sequence: CDR1 MDHEN, CDR2 SYDVKM. Germline trimming cut 3 bases from V and 8 bases from J; bases unmatched to any gene: 8. CDR3 length: 16 amino acids. CDR3 residues: CASSFPPGQGDSPLHF. The DNA for the CDR3 is TGTGCCAGCAGTTTTCCTCCGGGACAGGGTGATTCACCCCTCCACTTT.

This rearrangement joins TRBV3-1 (or the pseudogene TRBV3-2) to TRBJ2-2, with 8 nucleotides matching TRBD2. This CDR3 is 15 amino acids long. Looked up from germline, CDR1 is LGHDT and CDR2 is YNNKEL (reference sequence). The J segment lost 4 bases and the V segment lost 4 bases, leaving 5 bases of the junction unmatched. The CDR3 is CASSLGLVGTGELFF. In DNA form, the CDR3 reads TGTGCCAGCAGCCTGGGACTAGTGGGCACCGGGGAGCTGTTTTTT.

This chain joins TRBV29-1 and TRBJ2-6; no definite D call. Germline V gives CDR1 SQVTM, CDR2 ANQGSEA. The CDR3 sequence is 12 residues long. Trimming took off 6 bases at V and 1 base at J, with 4 bases between the two ends. CDR3: CSVSSGANVLTF. CDR3 coding DNA: TGCAGCGTCTCTTCTGGGGCCAACGTCCTGACTTTC.

V gene TRBV7-2 combines with J gene TRBJ2-7; D is perhaps TRBD1 (5 bases). Per the germline V gene, CDR1 is SGHTA and CDR2 is FQGNSA. This CDR3 has 15 amino acids. The germline V and J ends were trimmed by 1 base and 3 bases, with 13 bases remaining between them. This CDR3 reads CASSLVQGPNYEQYF. Here the CDR3 DNA reads TGTGCCAGCAGCTTAGTCCAGGGCCCGAACTACGAGCAGTACTTC.

The chain combines TRBV5-1 with TRBJ2-3; 7 nucleotides align to TRBD1. The V and J ends lost 5 bases and 6 bases, in that order; junction bases with no gene match: 12. Germline V CDR1 and CDR2: SGHRS, YFSETQ. The CDR3 is 15 residues long. The CDR3 is CASRRDRWDRDTQYF. CDR3 coding DNA: TGCGCCAGCAGGAGGGACAGATGGGATAGGGATACGCAGTATTTT.

The chain carries TRBV11-2 and TRBJ1-1; D gene ambiguous. This CDR3 is built from 15 residues. V lost 5 bases and J 1 base, leaving 14 bases between the germline ends. Per the germline V gene, CDR1 is SGHAT and CDR2 is FQNNGV. The CDR3 DNA reads TGTGCCAGCAGCGAGAGTCAACGGGGGAACACTGAAGCTTTCTTT. Its translation: CASSESQRGNTEAFF.

J is TRBJ1-1 and V is TRBV19; D is ambiguous. V was shortened by 1 base and J by 1 base, with 4 bases between the two germline ends. The length of the CDR3 is 13 residues. Germline lookup yields CDR1 LNHDA and CDR2 SQIVND (reference sequence). The CDR3 sequence is CASSIVRNTEAFF. In nucleotides, the CDR3 is TGTGCCAGTAGTATAGTGAGGAACACTGAAGCTTTCTTT. The variable domain in full, completed from reference TRBV19 and TRBJ1-1, reads DGGITQSPKYLFRKEGQNVTLSCEQNLNHDAMYWYRQDPGQGLRLIYYSQIVNDFQKGDIAEGYSVSREKKESFPLTVTSAQKNPTAFYLCASSIVRNTEAFFGQGTRLTVV.

This clone was seen only a few times. CDR3 in amino acids: CASSLWREYSNQPQHF. The CDR3 DNA reads as TGTGCCAGCAGTTTATGGCGGGAATATAGCAATCAGCCCCAGCATTTT. The chain joins TRBV28 to TRBJ1-5; D gene unclear. The germline V gene encodes CDR1 MDHEN and CDR2 SYDVKM. V lost 0 bases, J lost 0 bases, and 9 bases lay in between. The length of the CDR3 is 16 residues.